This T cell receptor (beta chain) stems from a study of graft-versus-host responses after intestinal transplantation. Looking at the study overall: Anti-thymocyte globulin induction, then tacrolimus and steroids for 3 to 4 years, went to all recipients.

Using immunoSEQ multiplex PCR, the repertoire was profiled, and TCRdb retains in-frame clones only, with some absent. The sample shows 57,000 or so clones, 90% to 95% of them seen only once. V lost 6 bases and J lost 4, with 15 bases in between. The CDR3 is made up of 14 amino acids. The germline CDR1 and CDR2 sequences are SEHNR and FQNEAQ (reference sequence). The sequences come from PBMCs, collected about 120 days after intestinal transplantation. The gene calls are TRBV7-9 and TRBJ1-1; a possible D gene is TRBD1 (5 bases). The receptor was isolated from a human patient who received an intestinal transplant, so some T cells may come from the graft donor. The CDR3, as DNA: TGTGCCAGCAGTTCTAGGGGTTATGGCACTGAAGCTTTCTTT. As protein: CASSSRGYGTEAFF.